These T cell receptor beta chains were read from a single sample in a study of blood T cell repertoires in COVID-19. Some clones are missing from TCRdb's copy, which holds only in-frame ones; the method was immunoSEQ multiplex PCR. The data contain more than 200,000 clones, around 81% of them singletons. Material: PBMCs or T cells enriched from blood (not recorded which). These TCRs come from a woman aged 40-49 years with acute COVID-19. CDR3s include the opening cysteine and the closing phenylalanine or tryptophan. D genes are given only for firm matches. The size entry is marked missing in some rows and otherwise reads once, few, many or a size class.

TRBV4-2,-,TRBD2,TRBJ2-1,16,CASSYTGLAGQGEQFF,TGTGCCAGCAGCTATACGGGACTAGCGGGACAAGGTGAGCAGTTCTTC
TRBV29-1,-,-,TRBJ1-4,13,CSAAEQRNEKLFF,TGCAGCGCTGCGGAGCAGCGTAATGAAAAACTGTTTTTT
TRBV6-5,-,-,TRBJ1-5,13,CASREGGNQPQHF,TGTGCCAGCAGAGAGGGAGGCAATCAGCCCCAGCATTTT
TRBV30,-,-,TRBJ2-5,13,CAWSLGQQETQYF,TGTGCCTGGAGTTTAGGACAGCAAGAGACCCAGTACTTC
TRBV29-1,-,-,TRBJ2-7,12,CSVELGAYEQYF,TGCAGCGTTGAACTCGGAGCCTACGAGCAGTACTTC
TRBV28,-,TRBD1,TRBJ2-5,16,CASRLTPWTGKETQYF,TGTGCCAGCAGACTGACTCCCTGGACAGGGAAAGAGACCCAGTACTTC
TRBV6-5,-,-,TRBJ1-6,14,CASNRGATDSPLHF,TGTGCCAGCAACCGGGGTGCTACCGATTCACCCCTCCACTTT
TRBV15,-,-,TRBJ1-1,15,CATSRDFQGNTEAFF,TGTGCCACCAGCAGAGATTTCCAGGGGAACACTGAAGCTTTCTTT
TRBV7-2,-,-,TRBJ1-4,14,CASSLSTANEKLFF,TGTGCCAGCAGCTTAAGCACAGCCAATGAAAAACTGTTTTTT
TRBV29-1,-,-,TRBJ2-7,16,CSVGGLSGNNPYEQYF,TGCAGCGTGGGGGGCCTCAGCGGGAACAACCCCTACGAGCAGTACTTC
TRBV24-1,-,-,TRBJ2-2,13,CATSLSAVGELFF,TGTGCCACCAGTCTCTCAGCGGTCGGGGAGCTGTTTTTT
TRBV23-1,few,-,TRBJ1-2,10,CASRTIRYTF,TGCGCCAGCAGGACAATACGCTACACCTTC
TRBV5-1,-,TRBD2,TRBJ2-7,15,CASSVGLAGGEEQYF,TGCGCCAGCAGCGTGGGACTAGCGGGAGGGGAGGAGCAGTACTTC
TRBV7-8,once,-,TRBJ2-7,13,CASSLGQYYEQYF,TGTGCCAGCAGCTTAGGACAGTACTACGAGCAGTACTTC
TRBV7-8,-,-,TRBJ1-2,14,CASSRRGRVYGYTF,TGTGCCAGCAGCAGGCGGGGCAGGGTCTATGGCTACACCTTC
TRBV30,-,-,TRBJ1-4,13,CAWSRARDEKLFF,TGTGCCTGGAGCCGCGCCAGGGATGAAAAACTGTTTTTT
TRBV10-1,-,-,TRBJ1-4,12,CATHGDNEKLFF,TGCGCCACTCACGGGGATAATGAAAAACTGTTTTTT
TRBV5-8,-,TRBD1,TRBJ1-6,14,CASSIRDRGSPLHF,TGTGCCAGCAGCATCCGGGACAGGGGGTCACCCCTCCACTTT
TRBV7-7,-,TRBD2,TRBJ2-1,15,CASSLEAGGNNEQFF,TGTGCTAGCAGCTTAGAGGCGGGAGGCAACAATGAGCAGTTCTTC
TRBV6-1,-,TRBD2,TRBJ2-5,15,CASSEFSGGAETQYF,TGTGCCAGCAGTGAATTTAGCGGGGGGGCCGAGACCCAGTACTTC
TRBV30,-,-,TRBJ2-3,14,CAWRLSQNPDTQYF,TGTGCCTGGAGACTTTCACAGAACCCAGATACGCAGTATTTT
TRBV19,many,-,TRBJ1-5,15,CASSIDGARNQPQHF,TGTGCCAGTAGTATAGATGGGGCCCGAAATCAGCCCCAGCATTTT
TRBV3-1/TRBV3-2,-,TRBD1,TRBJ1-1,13,CASSQGTGIEAFF,TGTGCCAGCAGCCAAGGGACAGGGATAGAAGCTTTCTTT
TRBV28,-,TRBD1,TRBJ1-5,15,CASRLGTGGNQPQHF,TGTGCCAGCAGACTAGGTACAGGGGGCAATCAGCCCCAGCATTTT
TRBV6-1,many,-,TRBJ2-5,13,CASSWREQETQYF,TGTGCCAGCAGTTGGAGGGAGCAAGAGACCCAGTACTTC
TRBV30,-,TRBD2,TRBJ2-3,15,CAWVGLAVSTDTQYF,TGTGCCTGGGTCGGGCTAGCGGTAAGCACAGATACGCAGTATTTT
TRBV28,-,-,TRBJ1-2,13,CASSLRGGEGYTF,TGTGCCAGCAGTCTACGGGGGGGCGAGGGCTACACCTTC
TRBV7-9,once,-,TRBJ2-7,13,CASSVTGAYEQYF,TGTGCCAGCAGCGTGACGGGGGCCTACGAGCAGTACTTC
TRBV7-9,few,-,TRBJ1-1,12,CASRGGFREAFF,TGTGCCAGCAGAGGCGGGTTCCGTGAAGCTTTCTTT
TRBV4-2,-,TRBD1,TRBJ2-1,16,CASSPGQGRVIDEQFF,TGTGCCAGCAGCCCTGGACAGGGCAGGGTTATAGATGAGCAGTTCTTC
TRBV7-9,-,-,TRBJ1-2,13,CASSLQVHYGYTF,TGTGCCAGCAGTTTACAGGTCCACTATGGCTACACCTTC
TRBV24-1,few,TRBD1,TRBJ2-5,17,CATSDAGTGILQETQYF,TGTGCCACCAGTGACGCCGGGACAGGCATACTCCAAGAGACCCAGTACTTC
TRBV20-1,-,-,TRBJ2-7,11,CSASDSYEQYF,TGCAGTGCCTCCGACAGCTACGAGCAGTACTTC
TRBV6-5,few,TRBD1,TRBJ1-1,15,CASSSSGTVRRRAFF,TGTGCCAGCAGTTCCTCAGGGACAGTGAGGAGGAGGGCTTTCTTT
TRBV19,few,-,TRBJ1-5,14,CASSMPHRNQPQHF,TGTGCCAGTAGTATGCCTCACAGAAATCAGCCCCAGCATTTT
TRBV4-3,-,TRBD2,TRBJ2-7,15,CASSLDGTSGIEQYF,TGCGCCAGCAGCCTAGACGGGACTAGCGGGATCGAGCAGTACTTC
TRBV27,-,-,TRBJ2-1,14,CASSVFTRGNEQFF,TGTGCCAGCAGCGTATTCACCAGGGGCAATGAGCAGTTCTTC
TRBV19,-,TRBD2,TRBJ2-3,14,CASSTSGKTDTQYF,TGTGCCAGTTCGACTAGCGGGAAGACAGATACGCAGTATTTT
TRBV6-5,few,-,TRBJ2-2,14,CASSHGVNTGELFF,TGTGCCAGCAGTCACGGGGTCAACACCGGGGAGCTGTTTTTT
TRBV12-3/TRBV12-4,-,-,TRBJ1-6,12,CASSFINSPLHF,TGTGCCAGCAGTTTTATAAATTCACCCCTCCACTTT